The 30 T cell receptor beta chains below were found in one sample sequenced in a study of a mutant IDH1 vaccine in newly diagnosed glioma. Time point indicated: baseline, week 1 (first vaccination visit). Noted treatment: pre-vaccination baseline after standard-of-care therapy. Only in-frame clones appear in the TCRdb table, and some are missing; sequencing was by immunoSEQ multiplex PCR. The table lists about 63,000 clones, over 70% of them singletons, with approximately 4.5% in the top ten. Sequencing was performed on peripheral blood mononuclear cells (PBMCs), taken from a glioma patient treated with radiotherapy, temozolomide or both. All receptors come from a woman aged 18-29 years with glioma. Some clones in this sample may be carry-over from other donors' samples.

The chain recombines TRBV7-6 with TRBJ1-3; 7 bases are shared with TRBD1. Germline lookup yields CDR1 SGHVS and CDR2 FNYEAQ. CDR3 length: 15 residues. The V segment lost 6 bases and the J segment 0 bases; nucleotides outside the gene matches: 5. The CDR3 loop reads CASRDRTVSGNTIYF. CDR3 nucleotides: TGTGCCAGCAGGGACAGGACGGTCTCTGGAAACACCATATATTTT.

The V and J genes are TRBV7-8 and TRBJ2-2; D gene ambiguous. CDR3 length: 13 amino acids. From germline, CDR1 is SGHVS and CDR2 FQNEAQ. The ends were cut back, 7 bases at V and 6 bases at J, with 12 bases in the middle. CDR3 coding DNA: TGTGCCAGCACCCTAGAAAGAGCCGGGGAGCTGTTTTTT. Translating gives CASTLERAGELFF.

The rearrangement joins TRBV5-6 to TRBJ2-1; the D gene is possibly TRBD1 (6 bases). Germline values: CDR1 SGHDT, CDR2 YYEEEE. This CDR3 spans 14 amino acids. Deletions cut 2 bases from V and 9 bases from J, with 15 bases between. As DNA, the CDR3 is TGTGCCAGCAGCTTCCCGGACAGTCGCAGTGAGCAGTTCTTC. Its protein product is CASSFPDSRSEQFF.

The V and J genes are TRBV9 and TRBJ2-7; TRBD1 matches 8 bases. CDR1 is SGDLS, CDR2 YYNGEE, per germline. V dropped 2 bases and J dropped 3; count of bases not matched to a gene: 7. The CDR3 length is 15 residues. CDR3 in amino acids: CASSVRAGGIYEQYF. The DNA of the CDR3 is TGTGCCAGCAGCGTTAGGGCAGGGGGCATCTACGAGCAGTACTTC. Using reference TRBV9 and TRBJ2-7 for the parts outside the CDR3, the full variable domain is DSGVTQTPKHLITATGQRVTLRCSPRSGDLSVYWYQQSLDQGLQFLIQYYNGEERAKGNILERFSAQQFPDLHSELNLSSLELGDSALYFCASSVRAGGIYEQYFGPGTRLTVT.

This clone appeared a single time. The gene calls are TRBV28 and TRBJ1-6, with 10 bases aligning to TRBD1. J lost 7 bases, V lost 6 bases, and 9 bases had no gene match. Germline CDR1 and CDR2: MDHEN and SYDVKM. CDR3 length: 16 residues. The CDR3 region has the DNA TGTGCCAGCAGAGAAGGGACAGGGGCCCGCAATTCACCCCTCCACTTT. Translation: CASREGTGARNSPLHF.

The CDR3 is CASSLEGFRGTEAFF. In DNA form, the CDR3 reads TGCGCCAGCAGCTTGGAGGGGTTTAGAGGAACTGAAGCTTTCTTT. The rearrangement uses TRBV5-1 and TRBJ1-1; TRBD1 might be the D (5 bases). Germline lookup yields CDR1 SGHRS and CDR2 YFSETQ. CDR3 length: 15 residues. Trimming shortened V by 0 bases and J by 5 bases, and 14 bases separated the two germline ends.

The gene calls are TRBV7-9 and TRBJ2-7; 11 bases are a match to TRBD1. Per the germline V gene, CDR1 is SEHNR and CDR2 is FQNEAQ (reference sequence). The CDR3 is 17 amino acids. After removal of 3 bases from V and 0 bases from J, the junction contained 7 bases not matched to a gene. The CDR3, as DNA: TGTGCCAGCAGCTTCCCAAGCGGACAGGGGGCCTCCTACGAGCAGTACTTC. Its translation is CASSFPSGQGASYEQYF.

This rearrangement joins TRBV6-5 to TRBJ1-3, with D perhaps matching TRBD1 (5 bases). This CDR3 spans 12 amino acids. Trimming shortened V by 8 bases and J by 3 bases, and 8 bases separated the two germline ends. Germline V gene sequence: CDR1 MNHEY, CDR2 SVGAGI. CDR3 DNA: TGTGCCAGCTGGGACCATGGAAACACCATATATTTT. As protein: CASWDHGNTIYF.

The V and J genes are TRBV5-8 and TRBJ2-5, with 8 bases matching TRBD2. This CDR3 is built from 14 residues. Germline-derived CDR1 and CDR2 are SGHTS and YDEGEE. J was trimmed by 4 bases and V by 4 bases; bases with no gene match: 6. The DNA of the CDR3 is TGTGCCAGCAGCAGGAGGGGACTAGGAGAGACCCAGTACTTC. The encoded protein is CASSRRGLGETQYF. The full variable domain, in which reference TRBV5-8 and TRBJ2-5 provide the parts outside the CDR3, is EAGVTQSPTHLIKTRGQQATLRCSPISGHTSVYWYQQALGLGLQFLLWYDEGEERNRGNFPPRFSGRQFPNYSSELNVNALELEDSALYLCASSRRGLGETQYFGPGTRLLVL.

The V gene is TRBV5-1, the J gene TRBJ2-5; D gene unclear. CDR1 SGHRS and CDR2 YFSETQ come from the germline V gene. V lost 2 bases to trimming and J lost 3 bases, with 11 bases between them. The CDR3 totals 14 residues. CDR3 protein: CASSFRVPEETQYF. DNA for the CDR3: TGCGCCAGCAGCTTTCGGGTACCTGAAGAGACCCAGTACTTC.

V usage is TRBV7-8 and J usage is TRBJ2-7, with no clear D. Trimming cost V 2 bases and J 1 base, with 9 bases left between them. The CDR3 consists of 14 residues. Germline-derived CDR1 and CDR2 are SGHVS and FQNEAQ. CDR3 coding DNA: TGTGCCAGCAGCTTAAGCTACCAGTCCTACGAGCAGTACTTC. Its protein product is CASSLSYQSYEQYF.

The V call is TRBV29-1, the J call TRBJ2-1, with 7 bases fitting TRBD2. The CDR3 covers 14 residues. Germline V lookup: CDR1 SQVTM, CDR2 ANQGSEA. V dropped 3 bases and J dropped 5; count of bases not matched to a gene: 7. CDR3 nucleotides: TGCAGCGTTGATGGCGGGAGACACAACAATGAGCAGTTCTTC. It translates to CSVDGGRHNNEQFF.

The chain carries TRBV7-3 and TRBJ2-2; the match to TRBD2 covers 7 bases. Germline loops: CDR1 SGHTA, CDR2 FQGTGA. The CDR3 extends over 14 amino acids. J gave up 7 bases and V 5 bases, and 7 bases lay outside the gene matches. The CDR3 region has the DNA TGTGCCAGCAGCGAGGGACTATGGGGCGGGGAGCTGTTTTTT. It translates to CASSEGLWGGELFF.

This chain links TRBV14 with TRBJ1-3; D is ambiguous. The CDR3 length is 16 residues. Germline V gene sequence: CDR1 SGHDN, CDR2 FVKESK. V dropped 4 bases and J dropped 8 bases, with 21 bases sitting between them. CDR3 sequence reads: CASSPNLARYRDTIYF. The CDR3 region has the DNA TGTGCCAGCAGCCCCAATTTGGCGCGATACAGAGACACCATATATTTT.

This chain uses TRBV2 with TRBJ2-1; D unresolved. V lost 8 bases and J lost 10, with 12 bases in between. CDR3 length equals 11 residues. Germline CDR1 and CDR2: SNHLY and FYNNEI. This CDR3 reads CASDRNREQFF. CDR3 DNA sequence: TGTGCCAGCGATAGGAACCGGGAGCAGTTCTTC.

V is TRBV21-1 and J is TRBJ2-5; no check of the table's D call, TRBD2, against the DNA was made. TRBV21-1 is a known pseudogene. This CDR3 contains 13 residues. The CDR3 region is CASSPKRGETQYF. The CDR3 DNA follows: TGTGCCAGCAGCCCCAAACGCGGGGAGACCCAGTACTTC.

The rearrangement uses TRBV5-1 and TRBJ1-1; D gene ambiguous. Trimming shortened V by 0 bases and J by 2 bases, and 8 bases separated the two germline ends. Germline assignment: CDR1 SGHRS and CDR2 YFSETQ. CDR3 size: 14 residues. DNA for the CDR3: TGCGCCAGCAGCTTGGGGACGGGTAACACTGAAGCTTTCTTT. Translated, it gives CASSLGTGNTEAFF. The complete variable domain, with remaining parts taken from reference TRBV5-1 and TRBJ1-1, reads KAGVTQTPRYLIKTRGQQVTLSCSPISGHRSVSWYQQTPGQGLQFLFEYFSETQRNKGNFPGRFSGRQFSNSRSEMNVSTLELGDSALYLCASSLGTGNTEAFFGQGTRLTVV.

The rearrangement joins TRBV6-4 to TRBJ2-1; 10 nucleotides align to TRBD2. Germline V gene sequence: CDR1 MRHNA, CDR2 SNTAGT. The CDR3 spans 15 residues. V dropped 2 bases and J dropped 7; count of bases not matched to a gene: 5. Written as DNA, the CDR3 is TGTGCCAGCAGTGACAGCGGGGGGGCTCATAATGAGCAGTTCTTC. Encoded protein: CASSDSGGAHNEQFF.

The rearrangement joins TRBV9 to TRBJ1-2; D is unclear. V was trimmed by 3 bases and J by 10 bases, leaving 10 bases between them. CDR3 length: 11 amino acids. From germline, CDR1 is SGDLS and CDR2 YYNGEE. The CDR3 DNA follows: TGTGCCAGCAGCGCCGCCCTGACCTACACCTTC. Its translation: CASSAALTYTF.

V and J are TRBV25-1 and TRBJ2-5; D uncertain. V lost 4 bases, J lost 3 bases, and 9 bases lay in between. CDR1 is MGHDK, CDR2 SYGVNS, per germline. CDR3 length equals 13 residues. The CDR3 loop reads CASSAPVKETQYF. CDR3 bases: TGTGCCAGCAGTGCTCCCGTGAAAGAGACCCAGTACTTC.

The sample holds a few counts of this clone. This sequence joins TRBV7-9 and TRBJ2-7; TRBD2 matches 7 bases. The CDR3 extends over 14 amino acids. Per germline, CDR1 SEHNR and CDR2 FQNEAQ (reference sequence). After removal of 3 bases from V and 3 bases from J, the junction contained 5 bases not matched to a gene. The CDR3, as DNA: TGTGCCAGCAGCTTTAGCGGGCCCATCTACGAGCAGTACTTC. It translates to CASSFSGPIYEQYF.

The CDR3 is CSVEGTGSGEQYF. DNA of the CDR3: TGCAGCGTTGAGGGGACAGGGTCGGGCGAGCAGTACTTC. The V gene is TRBV29-1, the J gene TRBJ2-7; TRBD1 aligns across 9 bases. With V trimmed by 3 bases and J by 6 bases, 6 bases remained unmatched. CDR1 is SQVTM, CDR2 ANQGSEA, per germline. This CDR3 comprises 13 residues.

The rearrangement links TRBV6-1 to TRBJ2-3, with TRBD1 as a possible D gene (5 bases). Germline CDR1 is MNHNS and CDR2 is SASEGT. V lost 1 base and J lost 9, with 8 bases in between. The CDR3 extends over 12 amino acids. The CDR3 region is CASSEVAGTQYF. The CDR3 bases are TGTGCCAGCAGTGAAGTAGCAGGGACGCAGTATTTT.

The chain couples TRBV10-2 to TRBJ1-1; weak D call: TRBD1 (5 bases). Trimming stripped 0 bases from V and 6 bases from J, with 8 bases between. The CDR3 runs 13 residues. Germline CDR1 and CDR2: WSHSY and SAAADI. CDR3 nucleotide sequence: TGCGCCAGCAGTGAGTCCGGGGGTGCTGAAGCTTTCTTT. Protein product: CASSESGGAEAFF.

In this sample, this clone turned up once. The chain uses TRBV2 and TRBJ1-2, with D perhaps matching TRBD1 (5 bases). Germline assignment: CDR1 SNHLY and CDR2 FYNNEI. V lost 8 bases, J lost 4 bases, and 14 bases lay in between. The CDR3 sequence is 13 residues long. The CDR3 is CASQGGATYGYTF. In DNA, the CDR3 is TGTGCCAGCCAAGGAGGGGCTACCTATGGCTACACCTTC.

Here the CDR3 DNA reads TGTGCCAGCCGACAGGATAATTCACCCCTCCACTTT. It encodes CASRQDNSPLHF. This chain links TRBV2 with TRBJ1-6; the D gene is possibly TRBD1 (6 bases). Trimming cost V 8 bases and J 5 bases, with 7 bases left between them. This CDR3 is 12 amino acids long. The germline V gene has CDR1 SNHLY and CDR2 FYNNEI.

CDR3 in DNA: TGCGCCAGCAGCCTGGGACTACGTGAGCAGTTCTTC. The encoded protein is CASSLGLREQFF. This chain uses TRBV10-2 with TRBJ2-1; 7 nucleotides match TRBD2. This CDR3 is 12 amino acids long. Germline CDR1 is WSHSY and CDR2 is SAAADI. The V gene end was trimmed by 6 bases and the J gene end by 9 bases; junction bases not matched to a gene: 5.

CDR3 protein: CASSAGTSVTDTQYF. CDR3 bases: TGTGCCAGCAGCGCCGGGACATCAGTCACAGATACGCAGTATTTT. The chain combines TRBV7-6 with TRBJ2-3; tentative D call: TRBD1 (6 bases). Per germline, CDR1 SGHVS and CDR2 FNYEAQ. This CDR3 is 15 amino acids long. V was cut by 5 bases and J by 2 bases, with 14 bases left in between.

V usage is TRBV7-9 and J usage is TRBJ2-5; the match to TRBD2 covers 7 bases. This CDR3 is 15 amino acids long. J was trimmed by 1 base and V by 2 bases; bases with no gene match: 4. Germline V gives CDR1 SEHNR, CDR2 FQNEAQ (reference sequence). DNA for the CDR3: TGTGCCAGCAGCTTAAGACTAGCAGCCCAAGAGACCCAGTACTTC. This encodes CASSLRLAAQETQYF.

This clone was counted a few times. V and J are TRBV6-1 and TRBJ1-2; D not resolved. Trimming removed 2 bases from V and 4 bases from J, with 8 bases in between. The V gene's germline CDR1 is MNHNS and CDR2 SASEGT. CDR3 size: 13 residues. CDR3 region: CASSETQSYGYTF. For the CDR3, the DNA is TGTGCCAGCAGTGAAACCCAAAGCTATGGCTACACCTTC.